The rows below give T cell receptor beta chains drawn from one sample of a study of T cell responses to AZD1222 COVID-19 vaccine. The assay was immunoSEQ multiplex PCR, and TCRdb's table has in-frame clones only and misses some. Among around 140,000 clones listed, around 90% were seen once. The sample in question was peripheral blood, obtained 28 days after the second dose of the MenACWY control vaccine. These receptors were collected from an adult who received the MenACWY meningococcal vaccine as a control. The CDR3 runs from the conserved cysteine through the conserved F or W. The D gene is left open where the match is weak. Not all rows give a size; the values are once, few, many and, for expanded clones, a class.

j_gene: TRBJ1-2; abundance: .; d_gene: .; v_gene: TRBV6-5; len: 13; CDR3aa: CASSFRAFGGYTF; CDR3nt: TGTGCCAGCAGCTTCCGGGCCTTTGGGGGCTACACCTTC
j_gene: TRBJ2-1; abundance: .; d_gene: .; v_gene: TRBV11-3; len: 16; CDR3aa: CASSLVWGEGLGEQFF; CDR3nt: TGTGCCAGCAGCTTAGTTTGGGGAGAGGGCCTGGGTGAGCAGTTCTTC
j_gene: TRBJ1-2; abundance: .; d_gene: .; v_gene: TRBV7-3; len: 16; CDR3aa: CASSLTPAPDIYGYTF; CDR3nt: TGTGCCAGCAGCTTAACACCGGCACCGGACATATATGGCTACACCTTC
j_gene: TRBJ2-1; abundance: .; d_gene: .; v_gene: TRBV19; len: 12; CDR3aa: CASSIPGLRQFF; CDR3nt: TGTGCCAGTAGTATCCCAGGACTTAGGCAGTTCTTC
j_gene: TRBJ1-4; abundance: once; d_gene: .; v_gene: TRBV10-3; len: 13; CDR3aa: CATNPKSGEKLFF; CDR3nt: TGTGCCACCAATCCAAAAAGCGGTGAAAAACTGTTTTTT
j_gene: TRBJ1-2; abundance: few; d_gene: .; v_gene: TRBV29-1; len: 11; CDR3aa: CSVGLGDGYTF; CDR3nt: TGCAGCGTTGGACTGGGTGACGGCTACACCTTC
j_gene: TRBJ2-7; abundance: once; d_gene: .; v_gene: TRBV10-3; len: 15; CDR3aa: CAISEYSGTSYEQYF; CDR3nt: TGTGCCATCAGTGAGTATAGCGGTACCTCCTACGAGCAGTACTTC
j_gene: TRBJ1-1; abundance: .; d_gene: .; v_gene: TRBV7-2; len: 14; CDR3aa: CASSLGRTNTEAFF; CDR3nt: TGTGCCAGCAGCCTGGGACGTACGAACACTGAAGCTTTCTTT
j_gene: TRBJ1-6; abundance: .; d_gene: .; v_gene: TRBV2; len: 12; CDR3aa: CASHTQNSPLHF; CDR3nt: TGTGCCAGCCACACCCAGAATTCACCCCTCCACTTT
j_gene: TRBJ1-1; abundance: .; d_gene: .; v_gene: TRBV7-3; len: 15; CDR3aa: CASSPGWGGVTEAFF; CDR3nt: TGTGCCAGCAGCCCGGGATGGGGGGGCGTCACTGAAGCTTTCTTT
j_gene: TRBJ2-6; abundance: .; d_gene: .; v_gene: TRBV24-1; len: 16; CDR3aa: CAAAGNNLAGANVLTF; CDR3nt: TGTGCCGCGGCGGGGAATAATTTGGCCGGGGCCAACGTCCTGACTTTC
j_gene: TRBJ1-5; abundance: .; d_gene: .; v_gene: TRBV6-5; len: 13; CDR3aa: CASRSLPAQPQHF; CDR3nt: TGTGCCAGCCGAAGTCTTCCAGCTCAGCCCCAGCATTTT
j_gene: TRBJ2-7; abundance: .; d_gene: TRBD1; v_gene: TRBV5-1; len: 14; CDR3aa: CASSSGQGSGEQYF; CDR3nt: TGCGCCAGCAGCTCGGGACAGGGAAGTGGCGAGCAGTACTTC
j_gene: TRBJ1-4; abundance: .; d_gene: .; v_gene: TRBV4-3; len: 15; CDR3aa: CASSQVRAFGEKLFF; CDR3nt: TGCGCCAGCAGCCAAGTGAGGGCGTTTGGTGAAAAACTGTTTTTT
j_gene: TRBJ1-1; abundance: .; d_gene: .; v_gene: TRBV6-5; len: 13; CDR3aa: CASTYGGDTEAFF; CDR3nt: TGTGCCAGCACCTACGGGGGGGACACTGAAGCTTTCTTT
j_gene: TRBJ2-7; abundance: .; d_gene: TRBD2; v_gene: TRBV4-3; len: 15; CDR3aa: CASSQRTSGIYEQYF; CDR3nt: TGCGCCAGCAGCCAGAGGACTAGCGGGATTTACGAGCAGTACTTC
j_gene: TRBJ2-1; abundance: .; d_gene: TRBD2; v_gene: TRBV6-2/TRBV6-3; len: 15; CDR3aa: CASSYGIAGNNEQFF; CDR3nt: TGTGCCAGCAGTTACGGGATAGCGGGGAACAATGAGCAGTTCTTC
j_gene: TRBJ2-2; abundance: .; d_gene: .; v_gene: TRBV6-2/TRBV6-3; len: 15; CDR3aa: CASSYRQVNTGELFF; CDR3nt: TGTGCCAGCAGTTACCGGCAGGTGAACACCGGGGAGCTGTTTTTT
j_gene: TRBJ1-1; abundance: .; d_gene: .; v_gene: TRBV15; len: 15; CDR3aa: CATSRDLYLGTEAFF; CDR3nt: TGTGCCACCAGCAGAGATCTTTATCTGGGAACTGAAGCTTTCTTT
j_gene: TRBJ1-2; abundance: .; d_gene: TRBD1; v_gene: TRBV5-4; len: 15; CDR3aa: CASSPWDRTNYGYTF; CDR3nt: TGTGCCAGCAGCCCCTGGGACAGGACAAACTATGGCTACACCTTC
j_gene: TRBJ2-1; abundance: .; d_gene: TRBD2; v_gene: TRBV9; len: 15; CDR3aa: CASSVVGTSTNEQFF; CDR3nt: TGTGCCAGCAGCGTAGTAGGGACTAGCACCAATGAGCAGTTCTTC
j_gene: TRBJ1-2; abundance: once; d_gene: TRBD1; v_gene: TRBV3-1/TRBV3-2; len: 16; CDR3aa: CASSQDHRGRAYGYTF; CDR3nt: TGTGCCAGCAGCCAAGATCATAGGGGGCGCGCCTATGGCTACACCTTC
j_gene: TRBJ2-5; abundance: once; d_gene: TRBD2; v_gene: TRBV3-1/TRBV3-2; len: 16; CDR3aa: CASSQVGGRAVETQYF; CDR3nt: TGTGCCAGCAGCCAAGTGGGAGGGAGGGCCGTCGAGACCCAGTACTTC
j_gene: TRBJ2-2; abundance: .; d_gene: .; v_gene: TRBV6-2/TRBV6-3; len: 15; CDR3aa: CASSYRDPGAGELFF; CDR3nt: TGTGCCAGCAGTTACCGGGACCCGGGGGCTGGGGAGCTGTTTTTT
j_gene: TRBJ1-6; abundance: .; d_gene: TRBD1; v_gene: TRBV19; len: 14; CDR3aa: CASSSGTVNSPLHF; CDR3nt: TGTGCCAGTAGTAGTGGGACAGTCAATTCACCCCTCCACTTT
j_gene: TRBJ1-5; abundance: .; d_gene: .; v_gene: TRBV11-3; len: 13; CDR3aa: CASSWTENQPQHF; CDR3nt: TGTGCCAGCAGCTGGACAGAGAATCAGCCCCAGCATTTT
j_gene: TRBJ2-1; abundance: once; d_gene: TRBD2; v_gene: TRBV19; len: 15; CDR3aa: CASSISGRGGNEQFF; CDR3nt: TGTGCCAGTAGTATTAGCGGGAGAGGAGGGAATGAGCAGTTCTTC
j_gene: TRBJ2-7; abundance: .; d_gene: .; v_gene: TRBV4-2; len: 13; CDR3aa: CASFDSKNYEQYF; CDR3nt: TGTGCCAGCTTTGACAGTAAGAACTACGAGCAGTACTTC
j_gene: TRBJ1-4; abundance: once; d_gene: .; v_gene: TRBV12-5; len: 11; CDR3aa: CASAAKGKLFF; CDR3nt: TGTGCTAGTGCCGCAAAGGGAAAACTGTTTTTT
j_gene: TRBJ1-4; abundance: .; d_gene: .; v_gene: TRBV6-4; len: 14; CDR3aa: CASSDGRDNEKLFF; CDR3nt: TGTGCCAGCAGTGACGGGCGGGATAATGAAAAACTGTTTTTT
j_gene: TRBJ2-1; abundance: once; d_gene: .; v_gene: TRBV7-2; len: 18; CDR3aa: CASSPVGSRSGSYNEQFF; CDR3nt: TGTGCCAGCAGCCCAGTGGGCAGTCGAAGTGGCTCCTACAATGAGCAGTTCTTC
j_gene: TRBJ1-6; abundance: .; d_gene: .; v_gene: TRBV7-6; len: 16; CDR3aa: CASTATGNSYNSPLHF; CDR3nt: TGTGCCAGCACCGCGACCGGGAACTCCTATAATTCACCCCTCCACTTT
j_gene: TRBJ1-2; abundance: .; d_gene: .; v_gene: TRBV11-3; len: 13; CDR3aa: CASSLDRLYGYTF; CDR3nt: TGTGCCAGCAGCTTAGACAGGCTCTATGGCTACACCTTC
j_gene: TRBJ2-2; abundance: .; d_gene: .; v_gene: TRBV4-3; len: 16; CDR3aa: CASSQEWQTNTGELFF; CDR3nt: TGCGCCAGCAGCCAAGAATGGCAGACGAACACCGGGGAGCTGTTTTTT
j_gene: TRBJ1-2; abundance: .; d_gene: TRBD1; v_gene: TRBV27; len: 13; CDR3aa: CASSPTGVKGYTF; CDR3nt: TGTGCCAGCAGTCCAACAGGGGTTAAAGGCTACACCTTC
j_gene: TRBJ1-1; abundance: .; d_gene: .; v_gene: TRBV6-6; len: 15; CDR3aa: CASSYTIGKETEAFF; CDR3nt: TGTGCCAGCAGTTACACCATCGGTAAGGAAACTGAAGCTTTCTTT
j_gene: TRBJ2-2; abundance: .; d_gene: .; v_gene: TRBV21-1; len: 18; CDR3aa: CASSTACAGDPNTGELFF; CDR3nt: TGTGCCAGCAGCACCGCTTGCGCGGGGGACCCGAACACCGGGGAGCTGTTTTTT
j_gene: TRBJ2-4; abundance: .; d_gene: TRBD2; v_gene: TRBV19; len: 17; CDR3aa: CATLASGRASGKNIQYF; CDR3nt: TGTGCCACCCTCGCAAGCGGGAGGGCCTCGGGCAAAAACATTCAGTACTTC
j_gene: TRBJ1-2; abundance: .; d_gene: TRBD1; v_gene: TRBV9; len: 16; CDR3aa: CASSGITGEGHYGYTF; CDR3nt: TGTGCCAGCAGCGGGATTACAGGGGAGGGACACTATGGCTACACCTTC
j_gene: TRBJ2-7; abundance: .; d_gene: TRBD2; v_gene: TRBV15; len: 13; CDR3aa: CATSRSGSYEQYF; CDR3nt: TGTGCCACCAGCCGTAGCGGGAGCTACGAGCAGTACTTC
j_gene: TRBJ1-2; abundance: .; d_gene: TRBD1; v_gene: TRBV6-5; len: 13; CDR3aa: CASRPTGTYGYTF; CDR3nt: TGTGCCAGCAGACCGACAGGGACCTATGGCTACACCTTC
j_gene: TRBJ1-4; abundance: .; d_gene: .; v_gene: TRBV7-8; len: 16; CDR3aa: CASSPFSGSQDEKLFF; CDR3nt: TGTGCCAGCAGCCCTTTTTCCGGGTCACAGGATGAAAAACTGTTTTTT
j_gene: TRBJ2-7; abundance: .; d_gene: .; v_gene: TRBV11-1; len: 13; CDR3aa: CASSRLGLAEQYF; CDR3nt: TGTGCCAGCAGTCGCCTTGGGCTGGCCGAGCAGTACTTC
j_gene: TRBJ1-6; abundance: .; d_gene: .; v_gene: TRBV4-3; len: 19; CDR3aa: CASSRFTLDRARYNSPLHF; CDR3nt: TGCGCCAGCAGCCGTTTTACCCTAGACCGAGCTCGCTATAATTCACCCCTCCACTTT
j_gene: TRBJ1-2; abundance: .; d_gene: TRBD1; v_gene: TRBV4-1; len: 17; CDR3aa: CASSQVKFGTGTYGYTF; CDR3nt: TGCGCCAGCAGCCAAGTGAAGTTCGGGACAGGGACCTATGGCTACACCTTC
j_gene: TRBJ1-3; abundance: .; d_gene: TRBD1; v_gene: TRBV9; len: 15; CDR3aa: CASSVAGGIGNTIYF; CDR3nt: TGTGCCAGCAGCGTAGCAGGGGGCATTGGAAACACCATATATTTT